The 8 T cell receptor beta chains reported below all come from one sample, sequenced in a study of T cell clonality in common variable immunodeficiency. Study-wide points: Reportedly, TCR beta sequences from common variable immunodeficiency showed fewer deletions and N-nucleotide insertions.

The antigens for these receptors are not known. Sequencing used immunoSEQ multiplex PCR; TCRdb keeps in-frame clones, though not all of them. This repertoire lists approximately 24,000 clones without singletons; 8.9% sits in the top ten. Sequencing used peripheral blood mononuclear cells. Source of these receptors: a human donor with common variable immunodeficiency.

As concerns this clone: An end of the junction does not agree with germline; a read error may underlie this. The read finishes 3 residues shy of the CDR3 end, and the germline J gene is used to complete it. The V call is TRBV7-9, the J call TRBJ1-1, with 7 bases identical to TRBD1. The CDR3 sequence is 13 residues long. Germline V gives CDR1 SEHNR, CDR2 FQNEAQ (reference sequence). CDR3 in amino acids: CSSSFPGTVQAFF. The sequenced part of the CDR3 DNA is TGTTCCAGCAGCTTTCCCGGGACAGTGCAA.

The CDR3 loop reads CASSGQVGNTIYF. The CDR3 DNA, read in part, is TGTGCCAGCAGTGGCCAGGTTGGAAACACC. This chain uses TRBV6-1 with TRBJ1-3; D remains ambiguous. The read ends 3 residues before the CDR3 terminus; that terminus is restored from the germline J gene. From germline, CDR1 is MNHNS and CDR2 SASEGT. V was shortened by 4 bases and J by 3 bases, with 7 bases between the two germline ends. CDR3 length: 13 residues.

This clone was recorded many times. The read gets to within 3 residues of the CDR3 end, and the germline J gene fills in the rest. This chain links TRBV14 with TRBJ2-3; 8 nucleotides agree with TRBD1. Trimming cost V 5 bases and J 2 bases; bases outside gene matches: 6. CDR3 size: 15 residues. The germline V gene has CDR1 SGHDN and CDR2 FVKESK. This chain's CDR3 is CASSFWTGLTDTQYF. The sequenced CDR3 bases are TGTGCCAGCAGCTTCTGGACAGGGCTCACAGATACG.

In regard to this clone: The observed sequence ends 3 residues before the CDR3 terminus, with the missing tail filled in from the germline J gene. The chain joins TRBV19 to TRBJ1-3; no definite D call. The germline CDR1 and CDR2 sequences are LNHDA and SQIVND (reference sequence). V shed 7 bases and J shed 1 base, with 11 bases lying between them. The CDR3 is made up of 14 amino acids. CDR3 bases read: TGTGCCAGTAATCCACAGAATTCTGGAAACACC. It specifies CASNPQNSGNT. In full, the CDR3 is CASNPQNSGNTIYF.

Regarding this clone: The observed sequence ends 3 residues before the CDR3 terminus, with the missing tail filled in from the germline J gene. The rearrangement uses TRBV6-2 or TRBV6-3 and TRBJ1-3; D ambiguous. Germline assignment: CDR1 MNHEY and CDR2 SVGEGT. This CDR3 spans 15 amino acids. V lost 5 bases to trimming and J lost 0 bases, with 11 bases between them. The CDR3 sequence: CASSQSQISGNTIYF. The sequenced CDR3 bases are TGTGCCAGCAGTCAAAGTCAGATCTCTGGAAACACC.

This clone was counted only a few times. The read is 3 residues too short to cover the CDR3 end, so that end is filled in from the germline J gene. The chain carries TRBV7-9 and TRBJ1-2, with 7 bases aligning to TRBD1. V shed 7 bases, J shed 3 bases, and the junction held 8 bases outside the gene matches. Germline V lookup: CDR1 SEHNR, CDR2 FQNEAQ (reference sequence). CDR3 length: 14 residues. The CDR3 protein is CASIPDRADYGYTF. CDR3 bases read: TGTGCCAGCATCCCCGACAGGGCTGACTATGGC. The full variable domain, rest sourced from reference TRBV7-9 and TRBJ1-2, is DTGVSQNPRHKITKRGQNVTFRCDPISEHNRLYWYRQTLGQGPEFLTYFQNEAQLEKSRLLSDRFSAERPKGSFSTLEIQRTEQGDSAMYLCASIPDRADYGYTFGSGTRLTVV.

This clone was observed a few times. Coverage ceases 3 residues before the CDR3 finishes, and the germline J gene fills in the end. The rearrangement joins TRBV2 to TRBJ1-1; D not certain. Per germline, CDR1 SNHLY and CDR2 FYNNEI. V lost 6 bases and J 0 bases, leaving 8 bases between the germline ends. The CDR3 is 13 amino acids. CDR3 DNA (partial): TGTGCCAGCAGATACAGTTTGAACACTGAA. This encodes CASRYSLNTE. The whole CDR3 protein reads CASRYSLNTEAFF.

In this sample, this clone turned up many times. The read terminates 3 residues before the CDR3 end, so the remaining end is supplied by the germline J gene. The chain carries TRBV10-1 and TRBJ2-3; D gene ambiguous. This CDR3 has 17 residues. Germline V gene sequence: CDR1 WNHNN, CDR2 SYGVQD (reference sequence). Trimming left V 2 bases short and J 2 bases short, with 17 bases between. The CDR3 sequence: CASSEGSTATLTDTQYF. The sequenced CDR3 bases are TGCGCCAGCAGTGAGGGATCTACAGCAACGCTCACAGATACG.